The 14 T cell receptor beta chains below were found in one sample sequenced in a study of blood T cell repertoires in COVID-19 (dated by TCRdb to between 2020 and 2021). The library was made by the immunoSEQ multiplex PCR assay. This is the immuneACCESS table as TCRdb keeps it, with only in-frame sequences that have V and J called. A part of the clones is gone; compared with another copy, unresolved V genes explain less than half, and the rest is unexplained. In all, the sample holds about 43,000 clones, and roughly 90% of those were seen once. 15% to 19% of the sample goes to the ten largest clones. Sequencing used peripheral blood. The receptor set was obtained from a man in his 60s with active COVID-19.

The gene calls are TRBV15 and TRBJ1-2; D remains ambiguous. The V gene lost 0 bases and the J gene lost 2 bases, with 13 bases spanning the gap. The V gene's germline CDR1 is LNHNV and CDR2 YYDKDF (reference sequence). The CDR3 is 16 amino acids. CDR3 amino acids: CATSRDLGLPNYGYTF. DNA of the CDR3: TGTGCCACCAGCAGAGATCTAGGCTTACCGAACTATGGCTACACCTTC.

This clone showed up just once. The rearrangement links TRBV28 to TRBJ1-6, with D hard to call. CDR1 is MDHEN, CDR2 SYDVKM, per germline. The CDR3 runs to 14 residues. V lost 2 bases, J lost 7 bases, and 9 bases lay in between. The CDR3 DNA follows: TGTGCCAGCAGTTTAGGGGAGCGAAATTCACCCCTCCACTTT. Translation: CASSLGERNSPLHF.

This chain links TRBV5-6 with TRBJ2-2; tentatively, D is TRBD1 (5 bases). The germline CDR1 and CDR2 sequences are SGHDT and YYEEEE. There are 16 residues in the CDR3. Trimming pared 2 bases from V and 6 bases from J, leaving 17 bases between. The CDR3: CASSFGSGSIAGELFF. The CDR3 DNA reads TGTGCCAGCAGCTTTGGGTCAGGGTCTATCGCCGGGGAGCTGTTTTTT.

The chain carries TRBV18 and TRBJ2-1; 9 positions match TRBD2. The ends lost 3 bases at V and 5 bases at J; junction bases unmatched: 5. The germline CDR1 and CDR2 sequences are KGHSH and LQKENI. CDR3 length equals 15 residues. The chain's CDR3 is CASSPSGSRNNEQFF. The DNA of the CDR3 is TGTGCCAGCTCACCTAGCGGGAGCAGGAACAATGAGCAGTTCTTC.

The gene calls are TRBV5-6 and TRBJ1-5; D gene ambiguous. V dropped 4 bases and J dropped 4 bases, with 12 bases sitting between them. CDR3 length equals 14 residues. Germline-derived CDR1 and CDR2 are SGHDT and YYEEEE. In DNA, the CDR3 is TGTGCCAGCAGCACCCGGGTCCTAAATCAGCCCCAGCATTTT. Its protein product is CASSTRVLNQPQHF.

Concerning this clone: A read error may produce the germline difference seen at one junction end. The CDR3 coding sequence is TGTGCTAGCAGCCCGGGACTAGCGGTACCCTACGAGCAGTACTTC. It specifies CASSPGLAVPYEQYF. The rearrangement links TRBV7-7 to TRBJ2-7; 11 bases map to TRBD2. CDR1 and CDR2 from the germline V gene are SSHAT and FNYEAQ (reference sequence). This CDR3 is built from 15 residues.

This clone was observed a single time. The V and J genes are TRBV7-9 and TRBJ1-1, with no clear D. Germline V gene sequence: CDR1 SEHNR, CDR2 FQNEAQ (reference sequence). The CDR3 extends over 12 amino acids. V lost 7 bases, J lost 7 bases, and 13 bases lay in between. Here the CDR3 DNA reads TGTGCCAGCACCCTGTCCGGGTATGAAGCTTTCTTT. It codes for CASTLSGYEAFF.

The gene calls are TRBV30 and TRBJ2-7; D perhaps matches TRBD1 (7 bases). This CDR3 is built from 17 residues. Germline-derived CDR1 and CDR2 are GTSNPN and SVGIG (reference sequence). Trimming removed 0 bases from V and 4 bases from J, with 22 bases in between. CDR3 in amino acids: CAWSVSGDRALVYEQYF. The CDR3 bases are TGTGCCTGGAGTGTATCGGGGGACAGAGCTCTGGTTTACGAGCAGTACTTC.

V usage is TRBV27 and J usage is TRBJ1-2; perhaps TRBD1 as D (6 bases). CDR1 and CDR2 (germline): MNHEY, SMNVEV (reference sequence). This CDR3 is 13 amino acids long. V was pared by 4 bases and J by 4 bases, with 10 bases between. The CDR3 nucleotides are TGTGCCAGCAGTTCCCCGACAGGCTATGGCTACACCTTC. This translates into CASSSPTGYGYTF.

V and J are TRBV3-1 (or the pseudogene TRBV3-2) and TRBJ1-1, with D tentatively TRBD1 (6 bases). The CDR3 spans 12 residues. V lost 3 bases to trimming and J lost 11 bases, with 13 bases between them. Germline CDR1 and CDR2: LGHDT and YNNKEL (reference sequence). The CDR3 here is CASSQGTGNAFF. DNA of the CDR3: TGTGCCAGCAGCCAGGGTACAGGGAACGCTTTCTTT.

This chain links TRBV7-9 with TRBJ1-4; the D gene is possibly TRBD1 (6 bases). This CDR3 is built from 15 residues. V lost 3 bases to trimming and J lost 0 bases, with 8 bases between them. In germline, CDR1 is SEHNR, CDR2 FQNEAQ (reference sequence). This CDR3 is CASSLKGATNEKLFF. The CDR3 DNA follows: TGTGCCAGCAGCTTGAAGGGGGCAACTAATGAAAAACTGTTTTTT.

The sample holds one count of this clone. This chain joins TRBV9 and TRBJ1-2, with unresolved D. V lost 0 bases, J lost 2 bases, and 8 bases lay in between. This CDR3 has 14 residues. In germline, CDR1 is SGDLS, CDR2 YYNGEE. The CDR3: CASSVDEGNYGYTF. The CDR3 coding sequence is TGTGCCAGCAGCGTAGATGAGGGAAACTATGGCTACACCTTC.

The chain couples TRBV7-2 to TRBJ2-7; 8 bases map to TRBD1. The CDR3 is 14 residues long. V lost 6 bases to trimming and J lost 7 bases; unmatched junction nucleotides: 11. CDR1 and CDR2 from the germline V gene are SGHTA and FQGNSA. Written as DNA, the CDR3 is TGTGCCAGCAGATTCGCGGACAGGGTGGGGGAGCAGTACTTC. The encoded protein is CASRFADRVGEQYF.

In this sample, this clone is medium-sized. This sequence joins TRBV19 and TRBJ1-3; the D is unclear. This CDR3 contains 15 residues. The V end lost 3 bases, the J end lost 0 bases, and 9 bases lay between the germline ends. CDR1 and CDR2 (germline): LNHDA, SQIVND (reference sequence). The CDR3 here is CASSISVYSGNTIYF. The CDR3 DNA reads TGTGCCAGTAGTATCTCCGTCTACTCTGGAAACACCATATATTTT.